This record covers a single T cell receptor beta chain. Antigen unknown. The data stem from a study of beta chain features in type 1 diabetes. Study-level points and caveats: Within the patient group, naive, central memory and Treg TCRB repertoires appeared more similar to each other than within healthy donors.

Every isolated RNA sample was fully reverse transcribed, so sequencing captured expressed TCRB transcripts. The repertoire was sequenced with immunoSEQ multiplex PCR; TCRdb's copy has only in-frame clones and lacks some. The data hold 860,000 or so clones, with roughly 15% observed a single time. One heparinised draw, averaging approximately 120 mL, was taken per donor. Germline CDR1 reads SGHDN; CDR2 reads FVKESK. The germline V and J ends were trimmed by 2 bases and 5 bases, with 9 bases remaining between them. The CDR3 sequence is 14 residues long. Sequencing used naive CD4+ T cells from blood. This sequence was found in a woman between 18 and 29 years old in good health. The V gene is TRBV14, the J gene TRBJ1-4; D remains unclear. The CDR3 bases are TGTGCCAGCAGCCAAAGTTACTCCAATGAAAAACTGTTTTTT. It is translated as CASSQSYSNEKLFF.